These T cell receptor beta chains were read from a single sample in a study of blood T cells in healthy people across ages. TCRdb re-called the 5' RACE reads with MiXCR, one entry per CDR3 protein. This table holds 1.5 million to 2 million distinct CDR3 sequences, 49% found once. Sequenced input: blood. The receptors derive from a woman aged 40 to 50 in good health. Each CDR3 is given without its conserved first and last residue. Fields, in order: CDR3 length, clone size, J gene, V gene, CDR3 protein. Rows may omit the clone size; those that give it use once, few, many or a size class.

cdr3_length: 16; clone_size: .; j_call: TRBJ2-3; v_call: TRBV12-3/TRBV12-4; cdr3_aa: ASSLTSGGLPGTDTQY
cdr3_length: 10; clone_size: .; j_call: TRBJ2-1; v_call: TRBV20-1; cdr3_aa: SAKGGRNEQF
cdr3_length: 13; clone_size: .; j_call: .; v_call: TRBV7-2; cdr3_aa: ASSLAPGVRETQY
cdr3_length: 14; clone_size: few; j_call: TRBJ1-2; v_call: TRBV5-1; cdr3_aa: ASSLGAGDHNYGYT
cdr3_length: 12; clone_size: .; j_call: TRBJ2-3; v_call: TRBV6-1; cdr3_aa: ASSKSGVADTQY
cdr3_length: 11; clone_size: many; j_call: TRBJ2-5; v_call: TRBV6-4; cdr3_aa: ASSRGPGETQY
cdr3_length: 11; clone_size: few; j_call: .; v_call: TRBV6-1; cdr3_aa: ASMRDGEETQY
cdr3_length: 13; clone_size: few; j_call: TRBJ2-1; v_call: TRBV6-2/TRBV6-3; cdr3_aa: ASVKRGASYNEQF
cdr3_length: 13; clone_size: .; j_call: TRBJ2-7; v_call: TRBV4-1; cdr3_aa: ASSLTGTSEIEQY
cdr3_length: 14; clone_size: .; j_call: TRBJ2-5; v_call: TRBV9; cdr3_aa: ASSADPGLASETQY
cdr3_length: 9; clone_size: few; j_call: TRBJ2-7; v_call: TRBV28; cdr3_aa: ASGISGKQY
cdr3_length: 10; clone_size: .; j_call: TRBJ1-4; v_call: TRBV29-1; cdr3_aa: SVGWNAEKLF
cdr3_length: 13; clone_size: .; j_call: TRBJ2-7; v_call: TRBV28; cdr3_aa: ASSRGQGGYYEQY
cdr3_length: 12; clone_size: few; j_call: TRBJ2-5; v_call: TRBV6-6; cdr3_aa: ASSDDRIQETQY
cdr3_length: 10; clone_size: .; j_call: .; v_call: TRBV16; cdr3_aa: ASIKTGGEQY
cdr3_length: 14; clone_size: few; j_call: .; v_call: TRBV6-1; cdr3_aa: ASSDWDNAGGETQY
cdr3_length: 12; clone_size: few; j_call: TRBJ2-7; v_call: TRBV28; cdr3_aa: ASSHPDGTYEQY
cdr3_length: 12; clone_size: few; j_call: TRBJ2-7; v_call: TRBV7-9; cdr3_aa: ASSLKGPYYEQY
cdr3_length: 12; clone_size: .; j_call: TRBJ2-7; v_call: TRBV27; cdr3_aa: ASSSGTALYEQY
cdr3_length: 15; clone_size: .; j_call: .; v_call: TRBV20-1; cdr3_aa: SARLPRGFFSYNEQY
cdr3_length: 10; clone_size: .; j_call: TRBJ1-1; v_call: TRBV7-9; cdr3_aa: ASSFGGRNAF
cdr3_length: 15; clone_size: .; j_call: TRBJ2-3; v_call: TRBV25-1; cdr3_aa: ASSRITGRPTTDTQY
cdr3_length: 14; clone_size: .; j_call: .; v_call: TRBV11-2; cdr3_aa: ASSRLEGTSPYEQY
cdr3_length: 13; clone_size: .; j_call: TRBJ2-1; v_call: TRBV7-3; cdr3_aa: ARSLRGSSYNEQF
cdr3_length: 15; clone_size: .; j_call: TRBJ2-3; v_call: TRBV6-2/TRBV6-3; cdr3_aa: ASSNPRVSGSTDTQY
cdr3_length: 15; clone_size: .; j_call: TRBJ2-2; v_call: TRBV4-2; cdr3_aa: ASSQIGGGKNTGELF
cdr3_length: 10; clone_size: few; j_call: TRBJ1-1; v_call: TRBV9; cdr3_aa: ASSVADTEAF
cdr3_length: 16; clone_size: .; j_call: TRBJ1-1; v_call: TRBV3-1; cdr3_aa: ASSLRTGGFPLNTEAF
cdr3_length: 14; clone_size: .; j_call: TRBJ1-2; v_call: TRBV7-8; cdr3_aa: ASSLVGGPTDYGYT
cdr3_length: 12; clone_size: few; j_call: TRBJ2-7; v_call: TRBV7-8; cdr3_aa: ASSVNRASYEQY
cdr3_length: 12; clone_size: many; j_call: TRBJ2-5; v_call: TRBV9; cdr3_aa: ASSPPSGEETQY
cdr3_length: 12; clone_size: .; j_call: TRBJ2-1; v_call: TRBV29-1; cdr3_aa: SVERGMSGNEQF
cdr3_length: 14; clone_size: .; j_call: TRBJ2-3; v_call: TRBV7-2; cdr3_aa: ASSPEGVIGTDTQY
cdr3_length: 15; clone_size: many; j_call: TRBJ2-6; v_call: TRBV12-3/TRBV12-4; cdr3_aa: ASSIGQGRSGANVLT
cdr3_length: 12; clone_size: .; j_call: .; v_call: TRBV5-6; cdr3_aa: ASSPRGSDGEQY
cdr3_length: 14; clone_size: .; j_call: TRBJ2-3; v_call: TRBV4-3; cdr3_aa: ASSQGSRGGTDTQY
cdr3_length: 19; clone_size: .; j_call: TRBJ2-6; v_call: TRBV24-1; cdr3_aa: ATSESRDPETGGAGANVLT
cdr3_length: 14; clone_size: few; j_call: TRBJ2-3; v_call: TRBV4-1; cdr3_aa: ASSQSAGSYTDTQY
cdr3_length: 14; clone_size: few; j_call: TRBJ2-5; v_call: TRBV2; cdr3_aa: ASSPGTGTAQETQY
cdr3_length: 14; clone_size: .; j_call: TRBJ2-1; v_call: TRBV29-1; cdr3_aa: SGEGSTGASYNEQF
cdr3_length: 13; clone_size: .; j_call: TRBJ2-7; v_call: TRBV3-1; cdr3_aa: ASSQDSAGAQEQY
cdr3_length: 11; clone_size: .; j_call: TRBJ2-5; v_call: TRBV20-1; cdr3_aa: SAKMTGQETQY
cdr3_length: 11; clone_size: few; j_call: TRBJ2-3; v_call: TRBV29-1; cdr3_aa: SVGRTDTDTQY
cdr3_length: 13; clone_size: .; j_call: TRBJ1-2; v_call: TRBV13; cdr3_aa: ASSLTGGGYYGYT
cdr3_length: 12; clone_size: .; j_call: TRBJ2-1; v_call: TRBV9; cdr3_aa: ASSTRTVDNEQF
cdr3_length: 15; clone_size: .; j_call: TRBJ2-1; v_call: TRBV20-1; cdr3_aa: SAITPWTSGGYNEQF
cdr3_length: 12; clone_size: .; j_call: TRBJ2-7; v_call: TRBV4-3; cdr3_aa: ASSQDTGTSTQY
cdr3_length: 12; clone_size: .; j_call: TRBJ2-7; v_call: TRBV2; cdr3_aa: ASSESGLHYEQY
cdr3_length: 13; clone_size: .; j_call: TRBJ2-3; v_call: TRBV7-6; cdr3_aa: ASSLSRNPTDTQY
cdr3_length: 13; clone_size: .; j_call: TRBJ1-1; v_call: TRBV20-1; cdr3_aa: SAPTGEVKFPEAF